The T cell receptor (beta chain) under discussion was sequenced for a study of early T cells in non-severe SARS-CoV-2 infection. Study summary: Chains from this unsorted whole-blood bulk RNA could not be paired. General study points: VDJdb matching favored anti-spike CD8 responses, missing private and CD4 specificities.

V gave up 6 bases and J gave up 4 bases; unmatched junction bases: 9. Looked up from germline, CDR1 is SQVTM and CDR2 is ANQGSEA. The CDR3 has 14 amino acids. In the library, individual cDNA molecules carried attached unique molecular identifiers. Each CDR3 protein is one row after TCRdb ran MiXCR on the 5' RACE reads. The repertoire holds roughly 69,000 distinct CDR3 sequences, roughly a tenth seen once, with under 7% in the top ten. This clonotype was seen a few times. Its antigen is not identified. The receptor comes from an adult who was a healthcare worker with PCR-confirmed SARS-CoV-2 infection or an uninfected control (not recorded which). Sequencing was carried out using whole blood. This chain links TRBV29-1 with TRBJ2-3; 8 bases are shared with TRBD1. The CDR3 reads CSVKEDRAPDTQYF. CDR3 DNA: TGCAGCGTCAAAGAGGACAGGGCCCCAGATACGCAGTATTTT.